A selection of T cell receptor beta chains follows, all from one sample in a study of cytomegalovirus exposure and HLA in healthy donors. Profiling relied on immunoSEQ multiplex PCR, and the TCRdb table lists in-frame clones only, not all of them. Counted here are 100,000 or so clones, over 60% occurring once; the ten biggest clones make up approximately 4.6%. The sample was PBMCs. The receptors stem from a woman aged 40-49 years in good health and CMV-seropositive. Each CDR3 is given with its conserved first and last residue. A D gene is named only where the DNA matches it firmly. Expanded clones are given a class, and other clones once, few, many or no size at all.

V gene	clone size	D gene	J gene	CDR3 protein	CDR3 DNA
TRBV11-2	.	.	TRBJ2-5	CASSTTQETQYF	TGTGCCAGCAGCACCACACAAGAGACCCAGTACTTC
TRBV28	.	TRBD1	TRBJ2-7	CASSFPGQGNEQYF	TGTGCCAGCAGTTTCCCGGGACAGGGGAACGAGCAGTACTTC
TRBV5-6	.	TRBD2	TRBJ2-1	CASSLSGTSGNEQFF	TGTGCCAGCAGCTTGTCCGGGACTAGCGGCAATGAGCAGTTCTTC
TRBV27	.	TRBD2	TRBJ2-1	CASSPRLAATYNEQFF	TGTGCCAGCAGTCCAAGACTAGCTGCCACCTACAATGAGCAGTTCTTC
TRBV4-3	.	TRBD1	TRBJ2-7	CASSQKRQGAYEQYF	TGCGCCAGCAGCCAAAAGAGGCAGGGGGCGTACGAGCAGTACTTC
TRBV5-1	few	TRBD1	TRBJ1-1	CASSFVSGGLTEAFF	TGCGCCAGCAGCTTCGTTTCAGGGGGCTTGACTGAAGCTTTCTTT
TRBV4-3	.	TRBD2	TRBJ2-1	CASSQDLGHGTSSDEQFF	TGCGCCAGCAGCCAAGACCTGGGCCACGGGACTAGTTCAGATGAGCAGTTCTTC
TRBV28	.	.	TRBJ2-1	CASRPLRVLYNEQFF	TGTGCCAGCAGACCCCTGCGGGTGCTCTACAATGAGCAGTTCTTC
TRBV18	.	TRBD2	TRBJ2-2	CASSPMPSGSNTGELFF	TGTGCCAGCTCACCCATGCCTAGCGGATCGAACACCGGGGAGCTGTTTTTT
TRBV5-8	.	.	TRBJ2-2	CASSFAGWTGELFF	TGTGCCAGCAGCTTTGCAGGGTGGACCGGGGAGCTGTTTTTT
TRBV5-1	.	.	TRBJ1-1	CASSLFGVEPNTEAFF	TGCGCCAGCAGCTTGTTCGGCGTGGAGCCGAACACTGAAGCTTTCTTT
TRBV19	.	TRBD1	TRBJ2-6	CASGGQGILSGANVLTF	TGTGCCAGTGGGGGACAGGGAATTTTGTCTGGGGCCAACGTCCTGACTTTC
TRBV27	.	TRBD1	TRBJ1-3	CASRHTGGPGNTIYF	TGTGCCAGCAGACACACAGGGGGACCTGGAAACACCATATATTTT
TRBV7-7	.	TRBD2	TRBJ2-1	CASSPRRETYNEQFF	TGTGCTAGCAGCCCTAGGCGGGAGACGTACAATGAGCAGTTCTTC
TRBV30	.	TRBD1	TRBJ2-7	CAWTPGQGSYEQYF	TGTGCCTGGACACCGGGACAGGGATCCTACGAGCAGTACTTC
TRBV19	.	TRBD2	TRBJ2-5	CASSSKREETQYF	TGTGCCAGTAGTTCCAAGCGGGAGGAGACCCAGTACTTC
TRBV28	.	TRBD1	TRBJ2-1	CASSPEIGTVPYNEQFF	TGTGCCAGCAGTCCAGAGATCGGGACAGTTCCCTACAATGAGCAGTTCTTC
TRBV29-1	.	TRBD1	TRBJ2-7	CSVGTQDRSNYEQYF	TGCAGCGTTGGAACCCAGGACAGGTCCAACTACGAGCAGTACTTC
TRBV5-4	once	TRBD1	TRBJ2-3	CASGFGQGTDTQYF	TGTGCCAGCGGCTTCGGACAGGGCACAGATACGCAGTATTTT
TRBV4-2	.	TRBD1	TRBJ1-5	CASSQTDRGSEPQHF	TGTGCCAGCAGCCAGACCGACAGGGGTTCGGAGCCCCAGCATTTT
TRBV4-2	.	.	TRBJ2-7	CASSQPQDRTYEQYF	TGTGCCAGCAGCCAACCTCAGGACAGAACCTACGAGCAGTACTTC
TRBV9	once	.	TRBJ1-3	CASSVVAGGAYSGNTIYF	TGTGCCAGCAGCGTAGTGGCGGGGGGCGCCTACTCTGGAAACACCATATATTTT